This paragraph reports one T cell receptor beta chain. The antigen is undetermined. The data are from a study of cytomegalovirus exposure and HLA in healthy donors. General study findings and limits: Most subjects had HLA-A and HLA-B alleles reportedly predicted accurately by TCR beta sequences. Presence/absence analyses treated sequencing depth as roughly uniform across donors. The authors later linked a missense DCLRE1C variant to TCR beta V- and J-gene trimming. In a later analysis, CMV-associated beta chains were mostly HLA-associated, it appeared.

Primers included in the PCR were 60 Vbeta and 13 Jbeta primers. Only in-frame clones appear in the TCRdb table, and some are missing; sequencing was by immunoSEQ multiplex PCR. The sample contains under 200,000 clones, 70% to 80% of which appear only once. In germline, CDR1 is MNHEY, CDR2 SVGAGI. The CDR3 runs to 13 residues. V dropped 8 bases and J dropped 4 bases, with 14 bases sitting between them. This chain joins TRBV6-5 and TRBJ2-5, with TRBD2 as a possible D gene (5 bases). The source is a man aged 50 to 60 in good health and CMV-seropositive. Sequenced sample: PBMCs. CDR3 nucleotides: TGTGCCAGCGGAAGGCCGGGGAGAGAGACCCAGTACTTC. Translated, it gives CASGRPGRETQYF.